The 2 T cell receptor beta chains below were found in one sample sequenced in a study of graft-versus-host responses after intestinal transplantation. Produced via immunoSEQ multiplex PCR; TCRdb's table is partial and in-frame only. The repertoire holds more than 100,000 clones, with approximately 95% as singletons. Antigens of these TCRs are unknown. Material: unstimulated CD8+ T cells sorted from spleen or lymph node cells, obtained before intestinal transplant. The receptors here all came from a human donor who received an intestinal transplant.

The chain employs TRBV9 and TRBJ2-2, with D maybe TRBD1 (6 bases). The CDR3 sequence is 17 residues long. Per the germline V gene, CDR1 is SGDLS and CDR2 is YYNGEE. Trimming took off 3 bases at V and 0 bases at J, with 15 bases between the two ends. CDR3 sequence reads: CASSEAPGQANTGELFF. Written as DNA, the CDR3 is TGTGCCAGCAGCGAGGCGCCGGGACAAGCGAACACCGGGGAGCTGTTTTTT.

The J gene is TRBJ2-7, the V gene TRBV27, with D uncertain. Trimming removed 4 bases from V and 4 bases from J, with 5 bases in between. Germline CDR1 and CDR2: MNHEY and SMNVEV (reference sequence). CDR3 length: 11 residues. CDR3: CASSSGYEQYF. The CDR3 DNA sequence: TGTGCCAGCAGTTCAGGTTACGAGCAGTACTTC.